This T cell receptor (beta chain) was documented in a study of glioma-infiltrating T cells after dendritic cell vaccination. Study-level findings and limits: Higher TCR clonality did not directly relate to longer survival. Few patients contributed both blood and tumor specimens.

Concerning this clone itself: Its cognate antigen is unknown.

Patients had residual fresh-frozen tumor tissue and more than two years of survival data. The immunoSEQ assay amplified TCRB CDR3 from up to roughly 2 ug DNA. The protocol was immunoSEQ multiplex PCR, while the TCRdb copy is restricted to in-frame clones and leaves out a portion. Here the sample spans 65,000 to 90,000 clones, around 79% being singletons. Trimming stripped 6 bases from V and 3 bases from J, with 14 bases between. CDR3 length: 14 residues. Germline CDR1 and CDR2: MNHEY and SVGAGI. Sample: blood, taken before dendritic cell vaccination. The genes are TRBV6-5 and TRBJ1-1; a weak D match, TRBD1 (5 bases). The origin of this receptor is a human donor with glioblastoma. The chain's CDR3 is CASRGDAGYTEAFF. Here the CDR3 DNA reads TGTGCCAGCAGGGGGGACGCGGGGTACACTGAAGCTTTCTTT.